This TCR beta chain derives from a study of monozygotic twins with inflammatory bowel disease. Findings and limits, study-wide: No separation of different T cell subtypes was possible. IBD patients showed reduced TCRbeta diversity (inverse Simpson) versus healthy co-twins.

CDR3 size: 15 residues. The germline CDR1 and CDR2 sequences are MNHEY and SMNVEV (reference sequence). Blood was drawn once per donor, and each sample measured 2 to 2.5 ml. Per-sample cDNA came from eight separate reactions. No DNA is given; TCRdb re-called the 5' RACE reads and lists each CDR3 protein once. The data include over 350,000 distinct CDR3 sequences; the top ten clones carry about 2.5%. Worth noting for this clonotype: As yet, its antigen is unknown.

The sequence was collected from a human donor with ulcerative colitis or Crohn's disease, or a healthy co-twin of an affected twin (not recorded which). This sequence joins TRBV27 and TRBJ1-2; TCRdb selects TRBD1, and the lack of DNA leaves this call unchecked. Sequencing was done on a sample of blood. The CDR3 sequence is CASRGDSQLNYGYTF.